The 8 T cell receptor beta chains below all came from one sample that was sequenced in a study of blood T cell repertoires in COVID-19. This table comes from immunoSEQ multiplex PCR, and its TCRdb copy is limited to in-frame clones, with some not included. This table has over 200,000 clones, 85% appearing once. Input material: PBMCs or T cells enriched from blood (not recorded which). The receptors derive from a middle-aged man who had recovered from COVID-19.

J is TRBJ1-6 and V is TRBV5-5; TRBD1 matches at 7 bases. Germline values: CDR1 SGHKS, CDR2 YYEKEE (reference sequence). V lost 9 bases to trimming and J lost 6 bases; unmatched junction nucleotides: 15. There are 16 residues in the CDR3. As DNA, the CDR3 is TGTGCCACCACACCGTGGATGACAGGGAGTAATTCACCCCTCCACTTT. It yields the protein CATTPWMTGSNSPLHF.

The chain joins TRBV19 to TRBJ2-6; perhaps TRBD2 as D (5 bases). The germline V gene encodes CDR1 LNHDA and CDR2 SQIVND (reference sequence). Deletions cut 4 bases from V and 4 bases from J, with 20 bases between. CDR3 length: 18 residues. CDR3 nucleotide sequence: TGTGCCAGTAGTACTACGAGGGTGAAGGTTAGAGGGGCCAACGTCCTGACTTTC. Translated: CASSTTRVKVRGANVLTF.

The J gene is TRBJ2-3, the V gene TRBV7-6, with 8 bases fitting TRBD2. The CDR3 length is 15 residues. V was pared by 5 bases and J by 0 bases, with 4 bases of the junction left unmatched. Germline CDR1 and CDR2: SGHVS and FNYEAQ. CDR3 nucleotide sequence: TGTGCCAGCAGCCGTAGCGGGACTAGCACAGATACGCAGTATTTT. Translation: CASSRSGTSTDTQYF.

This clone was seen more than once but under ten times. V and J are TRBV7-8 and TRBJ1-4; possible D gene TRBD1, 6 bases. Between the trimmed V and J ends, which lost 1 base and 10 bases, there was a span of 19 bases. The V gene's germline CDR1 is SGHVS and CDR2 FQNEAQ. CDR3 length: 16 amino acids. The CDR3 DNA follows: TGTGCCAGCAGCTTAGGCGAAGTCCGACAGGTTGGAAAACTGTTTTTT. Its protein is CASSLGEVRQVGKLFF.

The V and J genes are TRBV6-2 or TRBV6-3 and TRBJ1-1; TRBD1 agrees at 9 bases. Germline CDR1 is MNHEY and CDR2 is SVGEGT. V lost 2 bases to trimming and J lost 5 bases; unmatched junction nucleotides: 6. CDR3 size: 15 residues. This CDR3 reads CASSYPTGGRTEAFF. CDR3 sequence (DNA): TGTGCCAGCAGTTACCCGACAGGGGGGAGGACTGAAGCTTTCTTT.

The chain carries TRBV25-1 and TRBJ2-5; TRBD1 matches at 7 bases. The junction had 4 bases not matched to a gene; V was cut back by 0 bases and J by 0 bases. Germline V gene sequence: CDR1 MGHDK, CDR2 SYGVNS. CDR3 length: 16 residues. The CDR3 coding sequence is TGTGCCAGCAGTGAATACCGGGACAGTCACCAAGAGACCCAGTACTTC. Amino acids: CASSEYRDSHQETQYF.

This sequence joins TRBV7-8 and TRBJ2-2; 9 bases are a match to TRBD1. V lost 6 bases and J lost 10; bases outside the gene matches: 6. The CDR3 extends over 13 amino acids. The germline gives CDR1 SGHVS, CDR2 FQNEAQ. The CDR3 loop is CASRGQGSEELFF. The CDR3 region has the DNA TGTGCCAGCAGGGGACAGGGCAGCGAGGAGCTGTTTTTT.

The chain joins TRBV29-1 to TRBJ1-5, with 7 bases lining up with TRBD1. CDR3 length: 13 amino acids. The V and J ends lost 8 bases and 4 bases, in that order; junction bases with no gene match: 8. Germline V gives CDR1 SQVTM, CDR2 ANQGSEA. The CDR3 spells CSFSRGVNQPQHF. For the CDR3, the DNA is TGCAGCTTCTCCAGGGGGGTAAATCAGCCCCAGCATTTT.